The source of this T cell receptor (beta chain) is a study of shared clonotypes between healthy human individuals. The protocol was immunoSEQ multiplex PCR, while the TCRdb copy is restricted to in-frame clones and leaves out a portion. The table includes roughly 1,100,000 clones, approximately 72% detected once. This clone was observed at least ten times. Deletions cut 5 bases from V and 2 bases from J, with 13 bases between. Per germline, CDR1 MGHDK and CDR2 SYGVNS. The CDR3 spans 14 residues. This receptor was taken from a man aged 18-30 years in good health. Sequencing was performed on memory CD4+ T cells sorted from blood. Noted subset: CD45RA-negative fraction. The chain employs TRBV25-1 and TRBJ2-7; a weak D match, TRBD2 (6 bases). The CDR3 DNA follows: TGTGCCAGCAGTATGGGCGGGGAGGCCTACGAGCAGTACTTC. Residues: CASSMGGEAYEQYF.